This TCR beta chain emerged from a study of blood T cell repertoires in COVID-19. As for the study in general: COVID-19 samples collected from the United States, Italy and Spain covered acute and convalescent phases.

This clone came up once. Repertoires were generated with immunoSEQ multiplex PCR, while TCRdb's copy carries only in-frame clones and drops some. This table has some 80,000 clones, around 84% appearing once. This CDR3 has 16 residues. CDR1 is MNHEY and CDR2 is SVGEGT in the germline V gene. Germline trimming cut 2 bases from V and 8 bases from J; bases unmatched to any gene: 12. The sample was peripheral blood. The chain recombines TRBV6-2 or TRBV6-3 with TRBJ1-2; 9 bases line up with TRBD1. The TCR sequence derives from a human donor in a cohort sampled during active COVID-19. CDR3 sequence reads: CASSYPIGTGPHGYTF. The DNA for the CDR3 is TGTGCCAGCAGTTACCCTATCGGGACAGGGCCCCACGGCTACACCTTC.